This T cell receptor beta chain comes out of a study of T-cell reconstitution after alpha-beta-depleted transplantation in children. As for this clonotype: Its target is not known.

The study, taken as a whole, reports: A year had passed since transplant, and T-cell counts and diversity by then came mostly from newly produced T cells.

Unique molecular identifiers tagged the TCRbeta library. TCRdb processed the PCR reads anew with MiXCR; each CDR3 protein has one entry. The sample includes fewer than 450,000 distinct CDR3 sequences, roughly 15% seen only once; the top ten take roughly two fifths. V shed 5 bases and J shed 4 bases, with 18 bases lying between them. Germline CDR1 reads SGHTA; CDR2 reads FQGTGA. This CDR3 comprises 16 residues. This sample comprised PBMCs, mostly from graft donor cells, obtained 360 days after TCRalphabeta/CD19-depleted stem cell transplant. The chain employs TRBV7-3 and TRBJ2-1; TRBD2 might be the D (6 bases). The origin of this receptor is a male patient aged 2-10 years who had a stem cell transplant for acute lymphoblastic leukemia, so the T cells may come from the graft donor. CDR3 loop: CASSHRMRAGYNEQFF. CDR3 DNA sequence: TGTGCCAGCAGCCACCGTATGAGGGCGGGGTACAATGAGCAGTTCTTC.